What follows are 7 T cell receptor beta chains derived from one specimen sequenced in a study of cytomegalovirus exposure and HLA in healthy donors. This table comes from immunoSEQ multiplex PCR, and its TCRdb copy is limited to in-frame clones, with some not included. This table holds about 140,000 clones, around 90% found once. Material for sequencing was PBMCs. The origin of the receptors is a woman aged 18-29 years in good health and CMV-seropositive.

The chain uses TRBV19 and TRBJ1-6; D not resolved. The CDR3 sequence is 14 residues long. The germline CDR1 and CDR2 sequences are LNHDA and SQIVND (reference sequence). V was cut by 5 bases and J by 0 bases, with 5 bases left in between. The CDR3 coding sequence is TGTGCCAGTAGTTACAGCTCCTATAATTCACCCCTCCACTTT. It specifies CASSYSSYNSPLHF.

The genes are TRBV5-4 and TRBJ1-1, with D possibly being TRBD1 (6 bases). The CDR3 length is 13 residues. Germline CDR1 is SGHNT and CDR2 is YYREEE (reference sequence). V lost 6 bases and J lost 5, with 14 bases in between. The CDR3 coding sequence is TGTGCCAGCACTCTTAGGACAGATACTGAAGCTTTCTTT. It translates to CASTLRTDTEAFF.

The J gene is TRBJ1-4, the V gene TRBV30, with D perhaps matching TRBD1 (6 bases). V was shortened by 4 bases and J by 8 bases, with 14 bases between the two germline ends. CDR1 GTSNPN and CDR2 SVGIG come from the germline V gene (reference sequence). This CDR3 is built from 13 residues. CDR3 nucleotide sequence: TGTGCCTGGAACGAACAGGGTTGGGAAAAACTGTTTTTT. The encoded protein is CAWNEQGWEKLFF.

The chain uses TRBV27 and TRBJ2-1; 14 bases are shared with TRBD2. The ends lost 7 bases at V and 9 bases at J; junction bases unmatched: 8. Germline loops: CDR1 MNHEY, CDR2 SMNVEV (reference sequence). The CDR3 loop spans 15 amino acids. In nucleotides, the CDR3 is TGTGCCAGCAATAGCGGGACTAGCGGGAGCACTGAGCAGTTCTTC. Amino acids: CASNSGTSGSTEQFF.

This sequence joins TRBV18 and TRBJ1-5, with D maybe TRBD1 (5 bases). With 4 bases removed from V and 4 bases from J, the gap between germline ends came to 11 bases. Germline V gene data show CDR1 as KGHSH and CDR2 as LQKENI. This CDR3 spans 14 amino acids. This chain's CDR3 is CASSQDGGNQPQHF. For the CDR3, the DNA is TGTGCCAGCTCACAGGACGGGGGTAATCAGCCCCAGCATTTT.

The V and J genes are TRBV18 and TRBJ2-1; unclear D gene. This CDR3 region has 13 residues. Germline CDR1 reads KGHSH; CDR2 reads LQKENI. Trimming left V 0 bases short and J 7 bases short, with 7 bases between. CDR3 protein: CASSPPSSNEQFF. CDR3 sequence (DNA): TGTGCCAGCTCACCACCATCTAGTAATGAGCAGTTCTTC.

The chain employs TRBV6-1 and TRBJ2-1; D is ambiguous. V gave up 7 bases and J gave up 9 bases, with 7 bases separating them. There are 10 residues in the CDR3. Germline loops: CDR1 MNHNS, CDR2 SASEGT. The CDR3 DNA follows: TGTGCCAGCATTGGCGGTGAGCAGTTCTTC. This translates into CASIGGEQFF.